The text below deals with one T cell receptor (beta chain). V gave up 0 bases and J gave up 0 bases, with 7 bases separating them. The CDR3 has 15 residues. Germline V gives CDR1 SGHRS, CDR2 YFSETQ. PCR employed 60 Vbeta and 13 Jbeta primers. The data were produced by immunoSEQ multiplex PCR, yet TCRdb's version contains in-frame clones alone and is incomplete. The data hold approximately 140,000 clones, with just over 65% observed a single time. This sample is drawn from a study of cytomegalovirus exposure and HLA in healthy donors. The sequenced sample consisted of PBMCs. The chain has TRBV5-1 and TRBJ2-1, with D possibly being TRBD1 (5 bases). The sequence derives from a woman aged 60-75 years in good health and CMV-seronegative. The CDR3 reads CASSLGGFSYNEQFF. The CDR3 DNA follows: TGCGCCAGCAGCTTGGGGGGCTTCTCCTACAATGAGCAGTTCTTC.